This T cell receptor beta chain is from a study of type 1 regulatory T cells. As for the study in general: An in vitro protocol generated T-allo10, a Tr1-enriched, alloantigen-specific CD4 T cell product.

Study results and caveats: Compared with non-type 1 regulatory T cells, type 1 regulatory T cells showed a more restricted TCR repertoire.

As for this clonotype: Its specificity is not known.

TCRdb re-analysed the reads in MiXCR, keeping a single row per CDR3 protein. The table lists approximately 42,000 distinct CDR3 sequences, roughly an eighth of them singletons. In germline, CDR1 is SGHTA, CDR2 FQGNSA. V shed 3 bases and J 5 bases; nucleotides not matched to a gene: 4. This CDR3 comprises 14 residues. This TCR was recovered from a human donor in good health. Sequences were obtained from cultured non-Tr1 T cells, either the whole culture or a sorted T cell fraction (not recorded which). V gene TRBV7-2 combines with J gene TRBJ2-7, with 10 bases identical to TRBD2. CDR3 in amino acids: CASSFSGRSHEQYF. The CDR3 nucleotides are TGTGCCAGCAGCTTTAGCGGGAGGTCCCACGAGCAGTACTTC. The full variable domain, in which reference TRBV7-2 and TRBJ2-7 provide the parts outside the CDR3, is GAGVSQSPSNKVTEKGKDVELRCDPISGHTALYWYRQSLGQGLEFLIYFQGNSAPDKSGLPSDRFSAERTGGSVSTLTIQRTQQEDSAVYLCASSFSGRSHEQYFGPGTRLTVT.